These T cell receptor beta chains were read from a single sample in a study of shared clonotypes between healthy human individuals. Profiled with immunoSEQ multiplex PCR; TCRdb holds only in-frame clones, not every one. The sample records about 2,500,000 clones, around nine tenths being singletons. Sequencing was performed on naive CD4+ T cells sorted from blood. These receptor sequences come from a man aged 18 to 35 in good health. Each CDR3 is given with its conserved first and last residue. The order of the fields is D gene, clone size, V gene, CDR3 length, J gene, CDR3 protein, CDR3 DNA. D genes are given only for firm matches. Clone size is shown for a subset of rows, as once, few, many or a class of expanded clone.

.	once	TRBV7-2	14	TRBJ2-1	CASSFYSSYNEQFF	TGTGCCAGCAGCTTTTACAGCTCCTACAATGAGCAGTTCTTC
TRBD1	.	TRBV5-1	14	TRBJ1-2	CASSLSQGAVGYTF	TGCGCCAGCAGCTTGAGCCAGGGGGCGGTTGGCTACACCTTC
.	.	TRBV18	13	TRBJ2-7	CASSPPVGDEQYF	TGTGCCAGCTCACCACCGGTAGGCGACGAGCAGTACTTC
.	.	TRBV19	14	TRBJ1-5	CASSSLGGNQPQHF	TGTGCCAGTAGTAGTTTGGGGGGCAATCAGCCCCAGCATTTT
.	.	TRBV18	12	TRBJ2-5	CASSPSQETQYF	TGTGCCAGCTCACCGTCCCAAGAGACCCAGTACTTC
.	.	TRBV6-1	15	TRBJ1-5	CASNLGRGGNQPQHF	TGTGCCAGCAATCTTGGACGGGGTGGTAATCAGCCCCAGCATTTT
.	.	TRBV7-9	13	TRBJ1-1	CASTLVLGTEAFF	TGTGCCAGCACCCTAGTCCTAGGCACTGAAGCTTTCTTT
TRBD1	few	TRBV7-9	15	TRBJ2-7	CASSLWDREDYEQYF	TGTGCCAGCAGCTTATGGGACAGGGAGGACTACGAGCAGTACTTC
.	.	TRBV29-1	13	TRBJ2-6	CSVAVSGANVLTF	TGCAGCGTTGCGGTCTCTGGGGCCAACGTCCTGACTTTC
TRBD1	.	TRBV30	17	TRBJ1-3	CAWSGQIDRGLGNTIYF	TGTGCCTGGAGTGGACAAATCGACAGGGGGCTAGGAAACACCATATATTTT
.	.	TRBV25-1	11	TRBJ2-3	CASRGGNTQYF	TGTGCCAGCAGGGGAGGAAATACGCAGTATTTT
TRBD2	.	TRBV2	14	TRBJ2-1	CASSAGTSSRKQFF	TGTGCCAGCAGTGCCGGGACTAGCTCCAGGAAGCAGTTCTTC
.	.	TRBV7-2	13	TRBJ2-3	CASSLEGSDTQYF	TGTGCCAGCAGCTTAGAGGGCTCAGATACGCAGTATTTT